This entry lists 20 T cell receptor beta chains sequenced from one sample in a study of cytotoxic CD8 clonotypes in ibrutinib-treated CLL. Profiled with immunoSEQ multiplex PCR; TCRdb holds only in-frame clones, not every one. The data hold some 120,000 clones, with roughly 84% observed a single time. The specimen comprised PBMCs, sampled after 24 months of ibrutinib treatment. The receptor set was obtained from a human donor with chronic lymphocytic leukemia.

Concerning this clone itself: An end of the junction does not agree with germline; a read error may underlie this. The rearrangement joins TRBV6-5 to TRBJ2-7; TRBD1 agrees at 7 bases. In germline, CDR1 is MNHEY, CDR2 SVGAGI. CDR3 length equals 13 residues. CDR3 residues: CASNRQGSSEQYF. The CDR3 DNA reads TGTGCCAGCAATCGACAGGGATCCTCCGAGCAGTACTTC.

The chain combines TRBV23-1 with TRBJ1-1; 8 nucleotides line up with TRBD1. TRBV23-1 is an ORF for which the function is uncertain. CDR3 length: 16 amino acids. Trimming cost V 2 bases and J 2 bases; bases outside gene matches: 7. The CDR3, as DNA: TGCGCCAGCAGTCAAGCCCGGGACAGGAATAACACTGAAGCTTTCTTT. It translates to CASSQARDRNNTEAFF.

CDR3 sequence: CASSPPGATNEKLFF. The CDR3 DNA is TGTGCCAGCTCACCACCGGGTGCAACTAATGAAAAACTGTTTTTT. This chain joins TRBV18 and TRBJ1-4, with D uncertain. The germline CDR1 and CDR2 sequences are KGHSH and LQKENI. V lost 0 bases to trimming and J lost 0 bases, with 5 bases between them. This CDR3 has 15 amino acids.

The chain joins TRBV5-1 to TRBJ1-4, with D tentatively TRBD1 (5 bases). The CDR3 contains 15 residues. Germline CDR1 SGHRS, CDR2 YFSETQ. Trimming cost V 0 bases and J 6 bases, with 12 bases left between them. Here the CDR3 reads CASSLAGGPDEKLFF. The CDR3, as DNA: TGCGCCAGCAGCTTGGCCGGGGGTCCGGATGAAAAACTGTTTTTT.

This rearrangement joins TRBV13 to TRBJ1-1; a weak D match, TRBD1 (5 bases). The CDR3 consists of 15 residues. From germline, CDR1 is PRHDT and CDR2 FYEKMQ (reference sequence). Trimming took 5 bases from V and 3 from J, leaving 16 bases between them. CDR3 protein: CASSQRQSGDTEAFF. In DNA, the CDR3 is TGTGCCAGCAGCCAAAGACAGTCCGGGGACACTGAAGCTTTCTTT.

The V gene is TRBV25-1, the J gene TRBJ1-4, with 8 bases lining up with TRBD1. This CDR3 spans 15 amino acids. With V trimmed by 3 bases and J by 6 bases, 6 bases remained unmatched. Germline loops: CDR1 MGHDK, CDR2 SYGVNS. The CDR3 DNA reads as TGTGCCAGCAGTGATACCGGGACAGGATATGAAAAACTGTTTTTT. Encoded protein: CASSDTGTGYEKLFF.

The J gene is TRBJ1-1, the V gene TRBV6-6; 9 positions agree with TRBD1. Per the germline V gene, CDR1 is MNHNY and CDR2 is SVGAGI (reference sequence). The V segment lost 6 bases and the J segment 11 bases; nucleotides outside the gene matches: 4. The CDR3 runs to 11 residues. The CDR3: CASRAGTGAFF. The DNA for the CDR3 is TGTGCCAGCAGGGCCGGGACAGGGGCTTTCTTT.

CDR3 sequence reads: CATSTGIIQYF. CDR3 coding DNA: TGTGCCACCAGCACCGGGATCATTCAGTACTTC. The chain couples TRBV15 to TRBJ2-4; D possibly corresponds to TRBD2 (5 bases). V was pared by 4 bases and J by 9 bases, with 7 bases between. Germline CDR1 and CDR2: LNHNV and YYDKDF (reference sequence). The CDR3 runs 11 residues.

V usage is TRBV18 and J usage is TRBJ2-5; 8 positions agree with TRBD1. Germline V CDR1 and CDR2: KGHSH, LQKENI. This CDR3 contains 14 residues. V shed 2 bases, J shed 8 bases, and the junction held 7 bases outside the gene matches. The CDR3 nucleotides are TGTGCCAGCTCACCAAGGACAGGGTTACAAACCCAGTACTTC. Translating gives CASSPRTGLQTQYF.

V and J are TRBV5-4 and TRBJ2-3; D might be TRBD1 (5 bases). Trimming left V 1 base short and J 0 bases short, with 15 bases between. The germline V gene has CDR1 SGHNT and CDR2 YYREEE (reference sequence). The CDR3 is made up of 17 amino acids. The CDR3 protein is CASSLLRAATSTDTQYF. In DNA, the CDR3 is TGTGCCAGCAGCTTGCTCAGGGCAGCTACTAGCACAGATACGCAGTATTTT.

The chain combines TRBV30 with TRBJ1-1; 9 bases line up with TRBD1. This CDR3 spans 15 amino acids. The J segment lost 2 bases and the V segment lost 3 bases, leaving 7 bases of the junction unmatched. CDR1 and CDR2 from the germline V gene are GTSNPN and SVGIG (reference sequence). The DNA for the CDR3 is TGTGCCTGGAGCCCGGGACAGGGCCTAAACACTGAAGCTTTCTTT. Translation: CAWSPGQGLNTEAFF.

This rearrangement joins TRBV2 to TRBJ1-2, with D perhaps matching TRBD1 (5 bases). V shed 7 bases and J shed 4 bases, with 13 bases lying between them. The germline gives CDR1 SNHLY, CDR2 FYNNEI. The CDR3 consists of 13 residues. CDR3 sequence reads: CASTGDGLYGYTF. The CDR3 DNA sequence: TGTGCCAGCACGGGGGACGGCCTCTATGGCTACACCTTC.

The chain recombines TRBV5-1 with TRBJ1-2; a possible D gene is TRBD1 (5 bases). V dropped 5 bases and J dropped 3 bases, with 14 bases sitting between them. Germline V lookup: CDR1 SGHRS, CDR2 YFSETQ. This CDR3 contains 14 residues. CDR3 protein: CASRTGRDYYGYTF. In nucleotides, the CDR3 is TGCGCCAGCAGGACCGGACGGGACTACTATGGCTACACCTTC. The full variable domain, completed using reference TRBV5-1 and TRBJ1-2, is KAGVTQTPRYLIKTRGQQVTLSCSPISGHRSVSWYQQTPGQGLQFLFEYFSETQRNKGNFPGRFSGRQFSNSRSEMNVSTLELGDSALYLCASRTGRDYYGYTFGSGTRLTVV.

The J gene is TRBJ2-3, the V gene TRBV18, with 9 positions matching TRBD1. The V gene's germline CDR1 is KGHSH and CDR2 LQKENI. This CDR3 has 15 residues. J lost 9 bases, V lost 0 bases, and 7 bases had no gene match. The CDR3 coding sequence is TGTGCCAGCTCACCACCGGGGGACAGGGTAGTGACGCAGTATTTT. Translated, it gives CASSPPGDRVVTQYF.

The table lists this clone with a count of one. A junction end diverges from the germline sequence, so it may reflect a read error. The chain joins TRBV6-5 to TRBJ2-2; possible D gene TRBD2, 5 bases. Germline lookup yields CDR1 MNHEY and CDR2 SVGAGI. This CDR3 spans 14 amino acids. The CDR3 spells CAGRLVRDTGELFF. The DNA for the CDR3 is TGTGCCGGCAGGCTAGTGAGGGACACCGGGGAGCTGTTTTTT.

The V and J genes are TRBV19 and TRBJ1-5; TRBD1 matches 8 bases. Germline CDR1 is LNHDA and CDR2 is SQIVND (reference sequence). This CDR3 has 15 amino acids. The V gene end was trimmed by 6 bases and the J gene end by 7 bases; junction bases not matched to a gene: 11. The CDR3 reads CASSFLDRDRQPQHF. The CDR3 DNA sequence: TGTGCCAGTAGCTTTCTGGACAGGGATCGGCAGCCCCAGCATTTT. Looking up the rest from reference TRBV19 and TRBJ1-5 gives the full variable domain: DGGITQSPKYLFRKEGQNVTLSCEQNLNHDAMYWYRQDPGQGLRLIYYSQIVNDFQKGDIAEGYSVSREKKESFPLTVTSAQKNPTAFYLCASSFLDRDRQPQHFGDGTRLSIL.

This sequence joins TRBV4-3 and TRBJ2-1, with 9 bases fitting TRBD1. The CDR3 spans 16 residues. Germline loops: CDR1 LGHNA, CDR2 YSLEER. After removal of 1 base from V and 4 bases from J, the junction contained 5 bases not matched to a gene. As DNA, the CDR3 is TGCGCCAGCAGCCAAGCAACAGGGGGCGGGTACAATGAGCAGTTCTTC. This codes for CASSQATGGGYNEQFF.

V usage is TRBV6-1 and J usage is TRBJ1-2; TRBD1 is a possible D gene (5 bases). Trimming took 8 bases from V and 7 from J, leaving 8 bases between them. CDR1 is MNHNS and CDR2 is SASEGT in the germline V gene. This CDR3 comprises 10 residues. Here the CDR3 DNA reads TGTGCCAGCCAGACAGTTGGCTACACCTTC. Translating gives CASQTVGYTF.

The J gene is TRBJ2-3, the V gene TRBV7-2; 9 nucleotides agree with TRBD2. The CDR3 has 18 amino acids. Germline CDR1 is SGHTA and CDR2 is FQGNSA. Trimming removed 2 bases from V and 5 bases from J; junction bases left unmatched: 14. CDR3 protein: CASSLRWPGAGGGDTQYF. In nucleotides, the CDR3 is TGTGCCAGCAGCTTAAGGTGGCCTGGAGCGGGGGGTGGAGATACGCAGTATTTT. Full variable domain (rest looked up from reference TRBV7-2 and TRBJ2-3): GAGVSQSPSNKVTEKGKDVELRCDPISGHTALYWYRQSLGQGLEFLIYFQGNSAPDKSGLPSDRFSAERTGGSVSTLTIQRTQQEDSAVYLCASSLRWPGAGGGDTQYFGPGTRLTVL.

V usage is TRBV19 and J usage is TRBJ1-2; D remains unclear. The CDR3 runs to 13 residues. V was shortened by 7 bases and J by 5 bases, with 14 bases between the two germline ends. The germline V gene has CDR1 LNHDA and CDR2 SQIVND (reference sequence). The CDR3: CASKRVSEYGYTF. The CDR3, as DNA: TGTGCCAGTAAGAGGGTTTCGGAATATGGCTACACCTTC.